This T cell receptor beta chain was observed in a study of CD8+ T cells in alopecia areata. Study-level results: Clonality exceeded that of normal scalp in lesional scalp, most notably in alopecia totalis/universalis.

This CDR3 comprises 14 residues. V was shortened by 4 bases and J by 3 bases, with 14 bases between the two germline ends. CDR1 and CDR2 (germline): SGHRS, YFSETQ. In the case of this clone: The target antigen is unknown.

Cell sorting was applied to PBMCs, and CD4+ and CD8+ T cells were collected. It was cDNA, reverse transcribed from extracted RNA, that served as the sequencing template. Some clones are missing from TCRdb's copy, which holds only in-frame ones; the method was immunoSEQ multiplex PCR. The table lists some 82,000 clones, about 53% of them singletons. This receptor was obtained from a human donor with alopecia areata. J is TRBJ2-7 and V is TRBV5-1; D gene unclear. Sequencing input: NKG2D-high CD8+ T cells sorted from blood. CDR3 DNA: TGCGCCAGCAGCCACGAGATGGCCTACTACGAGCAGTACTTC. It specifies CASSHEMAYYEQYF.